The next 29 T cell receptor beta chains were all read from a single sample in a study of blood T cells in healthy people across ages. Then a second PCR, running roughly 7 to 11 cycles, was carried out with a sample-barcoded 5' primer and a J-beta primer mix. One entry per CDR3 protein, called by TCRdb with MiXCR from the 5' RACE reads. Of roughly 800,000 distinct CDR3 sequences in the sample, 58% were seen once. Sequencing was done on a sample of blood. The receptors were sampled from a man aged 30 to 39 in good health.

The J gene is TRBJ2-5, the V gene TRBV6-2 or TRBV6-3; D remains unclear. The germline V gene has CDR1 MNHEY and CDR2 SVGEGT. CDR3 length: 13 residues. The V end was cut by 5 bases, the J end by 3 bases, with 10 bases between. This CDR3 is CASSDQTEETQYF. The CDR3 nucleotides are TGTGCCAGCAGTGACCAGACCGAAGAGACCCAGTACTTC.

This rearrangement joins TRBV7-2 to TRBJ1-5, with D tentatively TRBD1 (6 bases). There are 15 residues in the CDR3. Germline CDR1 and CDR2: SGHTA and FQGNSA. V was cut by 8 bases and J by 2 bases, with 16 bases left in between. CDR3 nucleotide sequence: TGTGCCAGCGGAAATCAACAGGGACGCAATCAGCCCCAGCATTTT. It yields the protein CASGNQQGRNQPQHF.

The chain has TRBV29-1 and TRBJ1-1, with D possibly TRBD1 on 6 matching bases. Germline V gives CDR1 SQVTM, CDR2 ANQGSEA. V gave up 3 bases and J gave up 6 bases, with 8 bases separating them. This CDR3 region has 11 residues. CDR3 region: CSVDPGAEAFF. CDR3 coding DNA: TGCAGCGTTGACCCAGGGGCTGAAGCTTTCTTT.

The chain is built from TRBV4-3 and TRBJ2-1; 9 bases fit TRBD2. Germline loops: CDR1 LGHNA, CDR2 YSLEER. The CDR3 totals 18 residues. V shed 0 bases, J shed 0 bases, and the junction held 6 bases outside the gene matches. CDR3 sequence: CASSQDGREGSSYNEQFF. The CDR3 DNA is TGCGCCAGCAGCCAAGATGGGCGGGAGGGGAGCTCCTACAATGAGCAGTTCTTC.

The V and J genes are TRBV20-1 and TRBJ2-5; TRBD1 is a possible D gene (5 bases). The CDR3 contains 13 residues. V shed 6 bases and J shed 6 bases, with 17 bases lying between them. Per germline, CDR1 DFQATT and CDR2 SNEGSKA (reference sequence). The CDR3 region has the DNA TGCAGTGCCCTATCCGGGCCAGGGAAGACCCAGTACTTC. This encodes CSALSGPGKTQYF.

The table lists this clonotype with a few counts. J is TRBJ1-5 and V is TRBV20-1; D possibly corresponds to TRBD1 (5 bases). The CDR3 sequence is 15 residues long. Germline-derived CDR1 and CDR2 are DFQATT and SNEGSKA (reference sequence). The V gene lost 0 bases and the J gene lost 3 bases, with 12 bases spanning the gap. CDR3 loop: CSARDFRGHNQPQHF. CDR3 nucleotide sequence: TGCAGTGCTAGAGATTTCCGGGGCCACAATCAGCCCCAGCATTTT.

The chain joins TRBV30 to TRBJ2-2, with D uncertain. Germline CDR1 reads GTSNPN; CDR2 reads SVGIG (reference sequence). The V gene lost 0 bases and the J gene lost 3 bases, with 17 bases spanning the gap. The CDR3 sequence is 17 residues long. CDR3 in DNA: TGTGCCTGGAGTGTAGGGCACTCCCCGGCGGACACCGGGGAGCTGTTTTTT. Its translation: CAWSVGHSPADTGELFF.

This clonotype is a singleton in its sample. This chain links TRBV10-1 with TRBJ2-7; D remains ambiguous. Germline V CDR1 and CDR2: WNHNN, SYGVQD (reference sequence). The CDR3 loop spans 13 amino acids. V lost 3 bases and J 5 bases, leaving 11 bases between the germline ends. The CDR3 reads CASSDNHRNEQYF. CDR3 sequence (DNA): TGCGCCAGCAGTGATAATCATCGTAACGAGCAGTACTTC.

The chain recombines TRBV6-2 or TRBV6-3 with TRBJ2-3; no clear D. The V gene lost 2 bases and the J gene lost 0 bases, with 9 bases spanning the gap. The germline CDR1 and CDR2 sequences are MNHEY and SVGEGT. The CDR3 extends over 15 amino acids. The CDR3 loop is CASSYRLPSTDTQYF. The CDR3 DNA sequence: TGTGCCAGCAGTTACAGGCTCCCTAGCACAGATACGCAGTATTTT.

This sequence joins TRBV18 and TRBJ1-1; D perhaps matches TRBD1 (5 bases). This CDR3 has 13 amino acids. Per germline, CDR1 KGHSH and CDR2 LQKENI. V lost 5 bases, J lost 4 bases, and 11 bases lay in between. The CDR3 DNA follows: TGTGCCAGCTCAGAGGGGAAGGGCACTGAAGCTTTCTTT. It encodes CASSEGKGTEAFF.

The chain employs TRBV6-1 and TRBJ2-7, with 13 bases lining up with TRBD2. The last part of the DNA fits TRBJ2-5 better; the J call may be wrong. Germline-derived CDR1 and CDR2 are MNHNS and SASEGT. The CDR3 spans 18 residues. The CDR3 sequence: CASSPSAWTSGSRETQYF. The CDR3 nucleotides read TGTGCCAGCAGTCCTAGCGCCTGGACTAGCGGGAGTCGAGAGACCCAGTACTTC.

The chain recombines TRBV13 with TRBJ1-1, with D uncertain. V dropped 8 bases and J dropped 1 base, with 11 bases sitting between them. Germline CDR1 is PRHDT and CDR2 is FYEKMQ (reference sequence). The CDR3 has 13 residues. The DNA for the CDR3 is TGTGCCAGCGCCTCAGGCGGGAACACTGAAGCTTTCTTT. It translates to CASASGGNTEAFF.

To note about this clonotype: Germline is not matched at one junction end, which may reflect a read error. This chain connects TRBV10-3 to TRBJ2-7; the match to TRBD2 covers 9 bases. The germline V gene has CDR1 ENHRY and CDR2 SYGVKD. The CDR3 is 13 amino acids. The CDR3 DNA reads as TGTGTCATCAAACCGGGACTAGCATCCGAGCAGTACTTC. Protein product: CVIKPGLASEQYF.

The chain carries TRBV6-5 and TRBJ2-7, with D perhaps matching TRBD1 (5 bases). The CDR3 contains 14 residues. V lost 6 bases and J 1 base, leaving 13 bases between the germline ends. CDR1 and CDR2 (germline): MNHEY, SVGAGI. CDR3 DNA sequence: TGTGCCAGCAGGTGGACATTGGGTTCCTACGAGCAGTACTTC. The encoded protein is CASRWTLGSYEQYF.

In its sample, this clonotype was seen a few times. The J gene is TRBJ2-5, the V gene TRBV9; D assignment may be TRBD1 or TRBD2 (6 bases each). Per germline, CDR1 SGDLS and CDR2 YYNGEE. V dropped 0 bases and J dropped 4 bases, with 13 bases sitting between them. The CDR3 is 15 amino acids. CDR3: CASSVEGGRGETQYF. The CDR3 DNA reads as TGTGCCAGCAGCGTAGAAGGGGGGCGAGGAGAGACCCAGTACTTC.

The chain employs TRBV5-1 and TRBJ2-1; possible D gene TRBD1, 8 bases. Germline values: CDR1 SGHRS, CDR2 YFSETQ. This CDR3 is 15 amino acids long. V lost 0 bases, J lost 14 bases, and 21 bases lay in between. CDR3 amino acids: CASSLEAGQDGSKFF. CDR3 nucleotide sequence: TGCGCCAGCAGCTTGGAAGCGGGACAGGACGGCAGCAAGTTCTTC.

The chain has TRBV7-9 and TRBJ1-2, with D unclear. CDR1 and CDR2 (germline): SEHNR, FQNEAQ (reference sequence). The length of the CDR3 is 14 residues. V dropped 5 bases and J dropped 6 bases, with 16 bases sitting between them. The CDR3 reads CASSVSLLGDGYTF. The CDR3, as DNA: TGTGCCAGCAGCGTAAGCCTCCTGGGCGATGGCTACACCTTC.

The chain joins TRBV28 to TRBJ2-7; TRBD1 might be the D (6 bases). The CDR3 consists of 10 residues. Trimming shortened V by 8 bases and J by 7 bases, and 9 bases separated the two germline ends. Per germline, CDR1 MDHEN and CDR2 SYDVKM. The CDR3 sequence: CASQGGEQYF. The CDR3 nucleotides read TGTGCCAGCCAAGGGGGAGAGCAGTACTTC.

The chain combines TRBV6-5 with TRBJ2-3; no reliable D call. V dropped 0 bases and J dropped 6 bases, with 13 bases sitting between them. There are 15 residues in the CDR3. The germline V gene encodes CDR1 MNHEY and CDR2 SVGAGI. CDR3 sequence reads: CASSYSISVGDTQYF. DNA for the CDR3: TGTGCCAGCAGTTACTCGATATCGGTCGGGGATACGCAGTATTTT.

This clonotype was seen a handful of times. The J gene is TRBJ2-4, the V gene TRBV28; 7 bases align to TRBD2. The CDR3 length is 13 residues. Germline V CDR1 and CDR2: MDHEN, SYDVKM. J lost 8 bases, V lost 3 bases, and 4 bases had no gene match. The CDR3: CASSLGGGYIQYF. The CDR3 coding sequence is TGTGCCAGCAGTTTGGGGGGAGGGTACATTCAGTACTTC.

This clonotype has only a few counts. The CDR3 nucleotides are TGCAGTGCTACACCAGTCGTTGGCTACACCTTC. Translation: CSATPVVGYTF. The V gene is TRBV20-1, the J gene TRBJ1-2; D unclear. The V gene lost 4 bases and the J gene lost 7 bases, with 10 bases spanning the gap. The CDR3 totals 11 residues. Germline loops: CDR1 DFQATT, CDR2 SNEGSKA (reference sequence).

The chain is built from TRBV7-9 and TRBJ2-5; the D is unclear. Germline V gene sequence: CDR1 SEHNR, CDR2 FQNEAQ (reference sequence). With 5 bases removed from V and 11 bases from J, the gap between germline ends came to 15 bases. The CDR3 is made up of 12 amino acids. The CDR3 here is CASSQSSNEQYF. The CDR3 region has the DNA TGTGCCAGCAGCCAAAGTAGCAATGAGCAGTACTTC.

This clonotype turned up a few times. The chain carries TRBV29-1 and TRBJ1-2, with no clear D. Germline V CDR1 and CDR2: SQVTM, ANQGSEA. The CDR3 covers 15 residues. Trimming took 8 bases from V and 3 from J, leaving 22 bases between them. The DNA of the CDR3 is TGCAGCACCGAAGATGAGGGTCAATTAGACTATGGCTACACCTTC. Amino acids: CSTEDEGQLDYGYTF. Full variable domain (outside the CDR3, taken from reference TRBV29-1 and TRBJ1-2): SAVISQKPSRDICQRGTSLTIQCQVDSQVTMMFWYRQQPGQSLTLIATANQGSEATYESGFVIDKFPISRPNLTFSTLTVSNMSPEDSSIYLCSTEDEGQLDYGYTFGSGTRLTVV.

This chain uses TRBV5-6 with TRBJ2-4; 9 bases map to TRBD1. The J call may not be correct, given that the DNA end is closer to TRBJ2-7. Germline loops: CDR1 SGHDT, CDR2 YYEEEE. There are 15 residues in the CDR3. CDR3 region: CASSASGQGNHEQYF. DNA for the CDR3: TGTGCCAGCAGCGCTTCGGGACAGGGCAACCACGAGCAGTACTTC.

The CDR3, as DNA: TGCGCCAGCAGCCACGAGGATGAGCAGTACTTC. This encodes CASSHEDEQYF. The V call is TRBV4-3, the J call TRBJ2-7; D uncertain. Per the germline V gene, CDR1 is LGHNA and CDR2 is YSLEER. The CDR3 is made up of 11 amino acids. Trimming removed 3 bases at V and 7 bases at J, with 7 bases between.

The chain is built from TRBV11-2 and TRBJ2-5, with TRBD2 as a possible D gene (6 bases). Germline CDR1 SGHAT, CDR2 FQNNGV. This CDR3 contains 20 residues. Trimming removed 0 bases from V and 10 bases from J, with 33 bases in between. CDR3 protein: CASSLDPTSIVLGVKGGQYF. The CDR3 DNA reads TGTGCCAGCAGCTTAGACCCGACTAGTATCGTTTTGGGTGTGAAAGGTGGCCAGTACTTC.

CDR3 sequence (DNA): TGTGCCAGCAGCTTATATCGTGGGGGTGACAAAAACATTCAGTACTTC. The encoded protein is CASSLYRGGDKNIQYF. The gene calls are TRBV13 and TRBJ2-4; D tentatively fits TRBD1 or TRBD2 (5 bases each). CDR3 length equals 16 residues. V was shortened by 2 bases and J by 3 bases, with 14 bases between the two germline ends. Germline CDR1 reads PRHDT; CDR2 reads FYEKMQ (reference sequence). The entire variable domain, with the rest obtained from reference TRBV13 and TRBJ2-4, is as follows: AAGVIQSPRHLIKEKRETATLKCYPIPRHDTVYWYQQGPGQDPQFLISFYEKMQSDKGSIPDRFSAQQFSDYHSELNMSSLELGDSALYFCASSLYRGGDKNIQYFGAGTRLSVL.

This clonotype was picked up a small number of times. The chain employs TRBV29-1 and TRBJ2-3; D unresolved. Trimming removed 3 bases at V and 0 bases at J, with 4 bases between. The CDR3 runs to 12 residues. The V gene's germline CDR1 is SQVTM and CDR2 ANQGSEA. CDR3 sequence: CSVETSTDTQYF. CDR3 DNA sequence: TGCAGCGTTGAGACTAGCACAGATACGCAGTATTTT.

The CDR3 DNA is TGTGCCACCAGCAGAGACGTGGACAGAATCACCGGCTACACCTTC. This gives the protein CATSRDVDRITGYTF. The chain is built from TRBV15 and TRBJ1-2; the D gene is possibly TRBD1 (6 bases). V lost 0 bases and J lost 8, with 16 bases in between. In germline, CDR1 is LNHNV, CDR2 YYDKDF (reference sequence). The CDR3 is 15 amino acids.